This is a list of T cell receptor beta chains from one sample in a study of control samples from healthy donors and cancer patients. Clones were sequenced by immunoSEQ multiplex PCR, and TCRdb holds only the in-frame ones, with some missing. This table holds approximately 150,000 clones, about 89% found once. The sample was blood. The source of these receptors is a man aged 18 to 35 in good health. The conserved cysteine and the conserved F or W are not part of the CDR3 here.

cdr3_aa: ASRGQTRSPLH; j_call: TRBJ1-6; v_call: TRBV6-5
cdr3_aa: ASSLEGRGSPLH; j_call: TRBJ1-6; v_call: TRBV7-2
cdr3_aa: ASSDLAGVAYEQY; j_call: TRBJ2-7; v_call: TRBV18
cdr3_aa: ASITRQTSNEQF; j_call: TRBJ2-1; v_call: TRBV5-1
cdr3_aa: ASRGVGDTQPQH; j_call: TRBJ1-5; v_call: TRBV6-6
cdr3_aa: ASSLDSRGSQPQH; j_call: TRBJ1-5; v_call: TRBV5-1
cdr3_aa: ASSLGGSYGYT; j_call: TRBJ1-2; v_call: TRBV12-3/TRBV12-4
cdr3_aa: ASTAGVATNEKLF; j_call: TRBJ1-4; v_call: TRBV9
cdr3_aa: ASSLAAGEITDTQY; j_call: TRBJ2-3; v_call: TRBV5-1
cdr3_aa: ASSLMTGTGNYGYT; j_call: TRBJ1-2; v_call: TRBV5-1
cdr3_aa: ASSWDMANEKLF; j_call: TRBJ1-4; v_call: TRBV5-4
cdr3_aa: ASSPRRTGFYEQY; j_call: TRBJ2-7; v_call: TRBV28
cdr3_aa: SVGRARYNEQF; j_call: TRBJ2-1; v_call: TRBV29-1
cdr3_aa: ASSEFYRGTGGSPLH; j_call: TRBJ1-6; v_call: TRBV6-1
cdr3_aa: ASSLSRDKNIQY; j_call: TRBJ2-4; v_call: TRBV7-9
cdr3_aa: ASSQGDRTDTQY; j_call: TRBJ2-3; v_call: TRBV4-1
cdr3_aa: ASSQGKQRGELF; j_call: TRBJ2-2; v_call: TRBV4-2
cdr3_aa: ASSLTGEAEAF; j_call: TRBJ1-1; v_call: TRBV5-1
cdr3_aa: ASSSPRLHLQANYGYT; j_call: TRBJ1-2; v_call: TRBV7-2
cdr3_aa: ASSFGATNEKLF; j_call: TRBJ1-4; v_call: TRBV5-1
cdr3_aa: ASSVGLGGANVLT; j_call: TRBJ2-6; v_call: TRBV5-1
cdr3_aa: ASRGDREHRETQY; j_call: TRBJ2-5; v_call: TRBV4-1
cdr3_aa: ASTVLGLPQH; j_call: TRBJ1-5; v_call: TRBV6-5
cdr3_aa: ASSGQGGFGGEKLF; j_call: TRBJ1-4; v_call: TRBV7-9
cdr3_aa: ASSGDRWGPQH; j_call: TRBJ1-5; v_call: TRBV5-5
cdr3_aa: ASSLVGGNRDTQY; j_call: TRBJ2-3; v_call: TRBV7-2
cdr3_aa: ASSQSNDTSYNEQF; j_call: TRBJ2-1; v_call: TRBV23-1
cdr3_aa: ASSVPGTEAF; j_call: TRBJ1-1; v_call: TRBV9
cdr3_aa: ASTPLVSQEGYEQY; j_call: TRBJ2-7; v_call: TRBV5-1
cdr3_aa: SGQTNNYGYT; j_call: TRBJ1-2; v_call: TRBV29-1
cdr3_aa: ASSPPPERGQPNQPQH; j_call: TRBJ1-5; v_call: TRBV18
cdr3_aa: ASSQDGGTDTQY; j_call: TRBJ2-3; v_call: TRBV4-1
cdr3_aa: ASSQLPGQVLMNTEAF; j_call: TRBJ1-1; v_call: TRBV3-1/TRBV3-2
cdr3_aa: ASSQIDWAGELF; j_call: TRBJ2-2; v_call: TRBV4-1
cdr3_aa: ASSKSGESYNEQF; j_call: TRBJ2-1; v_call: TRBV6-5
cdr3_aa: ASIAPGQGIDTEAF; j_call: TRBJ1-1; v_call: TRBV10-2
cdr3_aa: ASSDTPGQVDLSGNTIY; j_call: TRBJ1-3; v_call: TRBV6-4
cdr3_aa: ASSVRGDTEAF; j_call: TRBJ1-1; v_call: TRBV12-3/TRBV12-4
cdr3_aa: ASSLSLGNGYT; j_call: TRBJ1-2; v_call: TRBV27